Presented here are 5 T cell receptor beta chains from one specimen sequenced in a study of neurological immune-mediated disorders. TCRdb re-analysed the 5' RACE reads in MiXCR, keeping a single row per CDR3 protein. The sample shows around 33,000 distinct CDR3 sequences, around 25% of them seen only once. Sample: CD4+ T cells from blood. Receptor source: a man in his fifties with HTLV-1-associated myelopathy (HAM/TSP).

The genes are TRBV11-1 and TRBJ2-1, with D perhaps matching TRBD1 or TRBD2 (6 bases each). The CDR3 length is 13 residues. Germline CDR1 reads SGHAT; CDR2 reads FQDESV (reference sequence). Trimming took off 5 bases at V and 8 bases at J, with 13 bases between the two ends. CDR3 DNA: TGTGCCAGCAGCAAATGGGGGGCCGATGAGCAGTTCTTC. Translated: CASSKWGADEQFF.

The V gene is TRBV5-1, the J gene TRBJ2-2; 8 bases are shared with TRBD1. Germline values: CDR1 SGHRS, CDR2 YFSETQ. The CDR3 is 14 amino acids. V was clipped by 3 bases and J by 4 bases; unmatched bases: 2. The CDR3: CASSWTGSTGELFF. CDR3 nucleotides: TGCGCCAGCAGCTGGACAGGGAGCACCGGGGAGCTGTTTTTT.

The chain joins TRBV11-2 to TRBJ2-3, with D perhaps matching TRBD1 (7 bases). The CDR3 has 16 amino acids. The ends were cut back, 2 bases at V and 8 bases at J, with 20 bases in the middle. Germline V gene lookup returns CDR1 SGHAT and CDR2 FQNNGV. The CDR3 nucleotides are TGTGCCAGCAGCTTAAGTCCCCCCAGGGGGGTGGGTACGCAGTATTTT. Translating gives CASSLSPPRGVGTQYF.

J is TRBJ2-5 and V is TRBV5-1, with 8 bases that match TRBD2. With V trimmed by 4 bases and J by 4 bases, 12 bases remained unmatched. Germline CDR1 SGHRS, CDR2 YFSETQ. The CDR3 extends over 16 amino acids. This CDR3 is CASSMGLSSGGETQYF. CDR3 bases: TGCGCCAGCAGCATGGGACTATCGAGCGGGGGAGAGACCCAGTACTTC.

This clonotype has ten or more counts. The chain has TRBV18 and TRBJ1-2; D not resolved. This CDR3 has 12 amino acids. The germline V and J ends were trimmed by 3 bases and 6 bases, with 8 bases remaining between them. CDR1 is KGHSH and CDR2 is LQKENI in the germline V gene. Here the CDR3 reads CASSPNSDGYTF. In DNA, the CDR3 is TGTGCCAGCTCACCGAACAGTGATGGCTACACCTTC.